This T cell receptor (beta chain) was documented in a study of identical twins. From the 5' RACE reads, TCRdb called clonotypes with MiXCR, one entry per CDR3 protein. This table holds about 430,000 distinct CDR3 sequences, approximately 18% found once. V shed 4 bases and J shed 1 base, with 7 bases lying between them. CDR3 length: 13 residues. The germline V gene has CDR1 LNHNV and CDR2 YYDKDF (reference sequence). The sequence derives from a man aged 50 to 59 in good health. The sequenced sample was naive T cells sorted from blood. The chain is built from TRBV15 and TRBJ1-1; D remains unclear. The CDR3 bases are TGTGCCACCAGCACCAGAGAGAACACTGAAGCTTTCTTT. This translates into CATSTRENTEAFF. The whole variable domain, filled in from reference TRBV15 and TRBJ1-1, reads DAMVIQNPRYQVTQFGKPVTLSCSQTLNHNVMYWYQQKSSQAPKLLFHYYDKDFNNEADTPDNFQSRRPNTSFCFLDIRSPGLGDTAMYLCATSTRENTEAFFGQGTRLTVV.